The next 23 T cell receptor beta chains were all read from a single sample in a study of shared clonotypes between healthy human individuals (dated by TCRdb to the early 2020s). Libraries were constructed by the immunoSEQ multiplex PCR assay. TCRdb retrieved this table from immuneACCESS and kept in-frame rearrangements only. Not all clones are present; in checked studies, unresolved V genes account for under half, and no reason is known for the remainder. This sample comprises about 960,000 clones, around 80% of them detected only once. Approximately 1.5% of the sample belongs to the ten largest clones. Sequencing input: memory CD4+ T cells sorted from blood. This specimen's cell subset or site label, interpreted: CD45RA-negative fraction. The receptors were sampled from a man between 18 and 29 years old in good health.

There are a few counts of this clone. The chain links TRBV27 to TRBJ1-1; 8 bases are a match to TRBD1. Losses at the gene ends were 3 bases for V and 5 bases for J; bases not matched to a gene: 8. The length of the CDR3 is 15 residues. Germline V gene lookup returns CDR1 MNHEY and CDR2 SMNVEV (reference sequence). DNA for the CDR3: TGTGCCAGCAGTTTTGGGCAGGGGGCGCGGACTGAAGCTTTCTTT. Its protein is CASSFGQGARTEAFF.

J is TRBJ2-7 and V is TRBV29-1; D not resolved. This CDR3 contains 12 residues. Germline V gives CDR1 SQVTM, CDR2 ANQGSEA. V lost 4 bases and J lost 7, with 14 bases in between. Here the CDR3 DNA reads TGCAGCGTTGTCGTTGATCTATTGGAGCAGTACTTC. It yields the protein CSVVVDLLEQYF.

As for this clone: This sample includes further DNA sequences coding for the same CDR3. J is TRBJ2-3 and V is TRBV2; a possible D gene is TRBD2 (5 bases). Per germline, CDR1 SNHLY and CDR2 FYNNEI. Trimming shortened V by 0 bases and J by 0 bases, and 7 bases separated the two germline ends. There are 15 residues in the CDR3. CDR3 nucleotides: TGTGCCAGCAGTGAAGCGGGAGTCAGCACAGATACGCAGTATTTT. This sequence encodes CASSEAGVSTDTQYF.

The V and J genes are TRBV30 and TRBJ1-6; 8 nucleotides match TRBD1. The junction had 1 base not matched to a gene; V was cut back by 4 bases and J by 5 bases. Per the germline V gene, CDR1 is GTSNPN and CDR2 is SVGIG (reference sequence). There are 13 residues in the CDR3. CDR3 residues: CAWMGQDNSPLHF. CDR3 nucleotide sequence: TGTGCCTGGATGGGACAGGATAATTCACCCCTCCACTTT.

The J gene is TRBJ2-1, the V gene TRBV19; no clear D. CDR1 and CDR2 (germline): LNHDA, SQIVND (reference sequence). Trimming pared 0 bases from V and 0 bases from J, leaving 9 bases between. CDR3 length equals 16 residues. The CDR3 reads CASSIDPANSYNEQFF. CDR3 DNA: TGTGCCAGTAGTATAGATCCCGCAAACTCCTACAATGAGCAGTTCTTC.

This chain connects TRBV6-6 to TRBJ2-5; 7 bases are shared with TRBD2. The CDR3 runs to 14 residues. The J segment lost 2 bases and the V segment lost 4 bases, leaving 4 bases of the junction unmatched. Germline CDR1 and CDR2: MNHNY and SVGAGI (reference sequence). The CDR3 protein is CASSWPGGQETQYF. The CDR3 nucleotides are TGTGCCAGCAGTTGGCCGGGAGGTCAAGAGACCCAGTACTTC.

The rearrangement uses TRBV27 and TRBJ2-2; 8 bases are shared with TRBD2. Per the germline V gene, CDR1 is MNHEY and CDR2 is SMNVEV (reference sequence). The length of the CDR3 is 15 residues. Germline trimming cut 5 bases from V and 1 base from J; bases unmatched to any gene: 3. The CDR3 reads CASSGAGVNTGELFF. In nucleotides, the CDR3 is TGTGCCAGCAGTGGAGCGGGGGTGAACACCGGGGAGCTGTTTTTT.

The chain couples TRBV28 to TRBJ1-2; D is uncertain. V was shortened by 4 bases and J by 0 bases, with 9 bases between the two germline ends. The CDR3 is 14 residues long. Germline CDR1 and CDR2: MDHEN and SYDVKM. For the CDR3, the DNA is TGTGCCAGCAGTTGGAGGGTAACTAACTATGGCTACACCTTC. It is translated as CASSWRVTNYGYTF.

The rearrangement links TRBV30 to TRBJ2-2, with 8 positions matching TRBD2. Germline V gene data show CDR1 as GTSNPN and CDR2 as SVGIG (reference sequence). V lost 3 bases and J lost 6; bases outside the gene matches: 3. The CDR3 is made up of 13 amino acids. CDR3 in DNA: TGTGCCTGGAGGGCTAGCGGGCCCGGGGAGCTGTTTTTT. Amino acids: CAWRASGPGELFF.

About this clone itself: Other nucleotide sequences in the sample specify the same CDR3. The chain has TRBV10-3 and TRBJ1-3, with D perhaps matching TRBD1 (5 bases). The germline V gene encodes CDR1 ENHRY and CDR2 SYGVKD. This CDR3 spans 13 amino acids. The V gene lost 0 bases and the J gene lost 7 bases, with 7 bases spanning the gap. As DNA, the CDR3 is TGTGCCATCAGTGAGTCCGGGGGGAACACCATATATTTT. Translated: CAISESGGNTIYF.

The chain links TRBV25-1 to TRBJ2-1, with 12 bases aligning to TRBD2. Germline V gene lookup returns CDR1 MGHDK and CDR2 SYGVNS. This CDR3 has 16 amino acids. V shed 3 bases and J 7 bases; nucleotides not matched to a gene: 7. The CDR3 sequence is CASSDPRLAGVNEQFF. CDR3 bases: TGTGCCAGCAGTGACCCCAGACTAGCGGGAGTGAATGAGCAGTTCTTC.

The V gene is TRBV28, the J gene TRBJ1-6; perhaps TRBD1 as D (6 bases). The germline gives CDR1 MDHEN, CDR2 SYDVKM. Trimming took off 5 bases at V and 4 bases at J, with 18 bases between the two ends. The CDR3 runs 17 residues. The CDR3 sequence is CASSASQGWGYNSPLHF. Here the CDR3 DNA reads TGTGCCAGCAGTGCGTCTCAGGGGTGGGGGTATAATTCACCCCTCCACTTT.

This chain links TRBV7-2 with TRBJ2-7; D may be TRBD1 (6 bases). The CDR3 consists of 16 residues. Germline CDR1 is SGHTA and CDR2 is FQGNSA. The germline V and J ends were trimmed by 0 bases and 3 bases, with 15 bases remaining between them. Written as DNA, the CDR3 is TGTGCCAGCAGCTTAGCCGGGGACACACGATACTACGAGCAGTACTTC. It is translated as CASSLAGDTRYYEQYF.

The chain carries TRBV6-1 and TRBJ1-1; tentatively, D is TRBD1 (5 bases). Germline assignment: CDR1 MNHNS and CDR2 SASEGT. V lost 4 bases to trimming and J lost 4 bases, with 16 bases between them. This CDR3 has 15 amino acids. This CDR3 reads CASSGQLGEGTEAFF. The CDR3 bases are TGTGCCAGCAGTGGCCAACTAGGGGAGGGCACTGAAGCTTTCTTT.

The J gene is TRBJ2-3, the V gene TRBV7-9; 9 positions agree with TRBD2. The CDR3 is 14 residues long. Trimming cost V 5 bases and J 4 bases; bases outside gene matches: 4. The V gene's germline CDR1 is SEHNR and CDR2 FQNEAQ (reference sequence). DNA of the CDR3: TGTGCCAGCAGCCCCCTAGCGGGACCAGATACGCAGTATTTT. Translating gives CASSPLAGPDTQYF.

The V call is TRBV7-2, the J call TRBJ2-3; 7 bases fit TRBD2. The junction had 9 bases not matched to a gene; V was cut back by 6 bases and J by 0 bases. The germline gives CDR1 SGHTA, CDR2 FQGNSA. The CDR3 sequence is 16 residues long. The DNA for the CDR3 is TGTGCCAGCAGTTTTCACGGTAGCGGGAGCACAGATACGCAGTATTTT. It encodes CASSFHGSGSTDTQYF.

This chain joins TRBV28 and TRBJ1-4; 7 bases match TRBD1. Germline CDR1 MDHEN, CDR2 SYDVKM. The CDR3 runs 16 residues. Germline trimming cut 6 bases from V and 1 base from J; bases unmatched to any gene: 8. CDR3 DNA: TGTGCCAGCAGCCCATCGTCAGGGGGAACTAATGAAAAACTGTTTTTT. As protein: CASSPSSGGTNEKLFF.

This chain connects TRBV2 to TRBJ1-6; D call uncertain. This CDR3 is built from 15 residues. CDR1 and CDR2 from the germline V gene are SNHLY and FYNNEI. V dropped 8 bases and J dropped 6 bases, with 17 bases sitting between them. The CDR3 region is CASVLIWGSNSPLHF. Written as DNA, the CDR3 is TGTGCCAGCGTGCTCATCTGGGGAAGTAATTCACCCCTCCACTTT.

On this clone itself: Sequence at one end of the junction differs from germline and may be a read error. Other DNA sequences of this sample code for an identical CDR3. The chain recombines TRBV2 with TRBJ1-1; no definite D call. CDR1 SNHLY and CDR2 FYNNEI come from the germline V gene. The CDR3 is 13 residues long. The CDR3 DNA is TGTGCCAGCAGCGAAGGTGTTGGGACTGAAGCTTTCTTT. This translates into CASSEGVGTEAFF.

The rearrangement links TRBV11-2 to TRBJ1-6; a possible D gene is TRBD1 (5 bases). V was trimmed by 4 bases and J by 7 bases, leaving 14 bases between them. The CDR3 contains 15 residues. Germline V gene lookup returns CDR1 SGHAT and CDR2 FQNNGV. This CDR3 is CASSSTDRTNSPLHF. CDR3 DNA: TGTGCCAGCAGCTCGACAGACAGAACCAATTCACCCCTCCACTTT.

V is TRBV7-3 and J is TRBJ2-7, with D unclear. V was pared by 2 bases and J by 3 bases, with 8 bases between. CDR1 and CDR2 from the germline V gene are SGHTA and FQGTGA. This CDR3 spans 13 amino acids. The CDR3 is CASSLSPFYEQYF. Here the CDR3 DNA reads TGTGCCAGCAGCTTATCCCCTTTCTACGAGCAGTACTTC.

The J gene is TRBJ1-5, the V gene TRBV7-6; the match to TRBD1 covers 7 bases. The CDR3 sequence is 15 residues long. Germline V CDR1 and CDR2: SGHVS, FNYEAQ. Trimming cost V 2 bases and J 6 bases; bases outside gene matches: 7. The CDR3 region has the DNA TGTGCCAGCAGCTTACAAACAGGGGTTGGTCAGCCCCAGCATTTT. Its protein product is CASSLQTGVGQPQHF.

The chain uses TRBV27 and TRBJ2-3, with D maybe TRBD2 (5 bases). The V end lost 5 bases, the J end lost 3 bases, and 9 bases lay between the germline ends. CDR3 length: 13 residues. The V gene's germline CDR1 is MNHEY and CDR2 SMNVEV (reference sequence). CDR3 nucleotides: TGTGCCAGCAGTGGACTCTCAACAGATACGCAGTATTTT. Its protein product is CASSGLSTDTQYF.